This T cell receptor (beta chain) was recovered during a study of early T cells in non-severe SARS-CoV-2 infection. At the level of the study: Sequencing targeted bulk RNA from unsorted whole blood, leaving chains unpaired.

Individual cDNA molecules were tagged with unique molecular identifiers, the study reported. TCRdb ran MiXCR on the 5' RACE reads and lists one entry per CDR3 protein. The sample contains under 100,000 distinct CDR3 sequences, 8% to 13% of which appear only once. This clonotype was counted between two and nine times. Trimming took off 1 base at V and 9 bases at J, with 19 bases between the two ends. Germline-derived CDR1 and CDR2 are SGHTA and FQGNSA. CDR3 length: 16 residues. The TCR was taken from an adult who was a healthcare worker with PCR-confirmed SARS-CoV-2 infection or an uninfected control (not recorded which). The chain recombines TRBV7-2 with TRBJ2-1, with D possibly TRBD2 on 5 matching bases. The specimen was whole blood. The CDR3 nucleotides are TGTGCCAGCAGCTTAGGTTTCGAGCGGACCTACGGTGAGCAGTTCTTC. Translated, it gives CASSLGFERTYGEQFF.